This T cell receptor beta chain is drawn from a study of blood T cell repertoires in COVID-19. In the study overall: Samples representing acute and convalescent COVID-19 were sourced from the United States, Italy and Spain. Sample material is recorded as cDNA or gDNA derived from T cells, B-cell-depleted T cells, or PBMCs.

CDR3 length equals 13 residues. The V end lost 6 bases, the J end lost 3 bases, and 11 bases lay between the germline ends. Germline V gene lookup returns CDR1 MNHEY and CDR2 SVGAGI. Per the authors' pipeline: Counts of nucleated cells, estimated from reference gene primer amplification, were obtained. This table comes from immunoSEQ multiplex PCR, and its TCRdb copy is limited to in-frame clones, with some not included. The V and J calls and clone size were taken over from that table, and D and trimming were inferred from the DNA. The sample includes about 100,000 clones, over 80% of them seen just once.

The rearrangement joins TRBV6-5 to TRBJ2-5; D not resolved. The TCR was taken from a man in his fifties with active or convalescent COVID-19. Material: peripheral blood. DNA of the CDR3: TGTGCCAGCAGCCCGCCAGGCGAAGAGACCCAGTACTTC. This gives the protein CASSPPGEETQYF.